This record covers a single T cell receptor beta chain. The sample originates from a study of shared T cell receptors in the human thymus. TCRdb's copy holds only in-frame clones and misses some; the assay was immunoSEQ multiplex PCR. The sample carries about 660,000 clones, about 87% recorded once. These records were also assigned to another study, of human thymus T cells. As that report states: The thymus tissue came from resections taken during corrective heart surgery. Among thymic and blood repertoires, usage of V and J genes appeared biased.

The sequenced material came from thymocytes. The receptor was derived from a boy in the first two years of life with a congenital heart defect.

Written as DNA, the CDR3 is TGCGCCAGCAGCCAAGGGCTCCGGGATACTCCCAATGAGCAGTTCTTC. It codes for CASSQGLRDTPNEQFF. This rearrangement joins TRBV4-3 to TRBJ2-1; tentative D call: TRBD2 (5 bases). The CDR3 runs 16 residues. Trimming took off 1 base at V and 6 bases at J, with 16 bases between the two ends. Germline V gives CDR1 LGHNA, CDR2 YSLEER.